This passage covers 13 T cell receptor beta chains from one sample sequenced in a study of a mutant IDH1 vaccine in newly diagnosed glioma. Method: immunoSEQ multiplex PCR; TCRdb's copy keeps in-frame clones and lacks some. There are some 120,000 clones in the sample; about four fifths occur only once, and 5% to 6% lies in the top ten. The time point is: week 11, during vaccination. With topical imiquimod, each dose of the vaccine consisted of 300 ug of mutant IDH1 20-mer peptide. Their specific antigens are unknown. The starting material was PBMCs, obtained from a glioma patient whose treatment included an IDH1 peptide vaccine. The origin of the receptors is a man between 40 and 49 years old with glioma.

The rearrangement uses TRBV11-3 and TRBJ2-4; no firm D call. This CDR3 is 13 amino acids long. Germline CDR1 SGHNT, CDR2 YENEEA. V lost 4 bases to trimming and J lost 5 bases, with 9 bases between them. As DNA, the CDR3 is TGTGCCAGCAGCTCCGCCACAGAAAACATTCAGTACTTC. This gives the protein CASSSATENIQYF.

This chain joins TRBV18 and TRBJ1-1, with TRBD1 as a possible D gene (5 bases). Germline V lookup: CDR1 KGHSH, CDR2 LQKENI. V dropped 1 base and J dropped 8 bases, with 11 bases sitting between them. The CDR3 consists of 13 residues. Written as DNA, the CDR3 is TGTGCCAGCTCACCACTTGTGGAGGGGGAAGCTTTCTTT. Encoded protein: CASSPLVEGEAFF.

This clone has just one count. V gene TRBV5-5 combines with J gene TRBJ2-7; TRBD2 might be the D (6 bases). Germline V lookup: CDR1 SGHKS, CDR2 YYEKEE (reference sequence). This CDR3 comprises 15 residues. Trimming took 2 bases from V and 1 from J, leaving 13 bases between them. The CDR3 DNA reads TGTGCCAGCAGCTTCTCCCTCGGGAGTTCCTACGAGCAGTACTTC. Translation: CASSFSLGSSYEQYF.

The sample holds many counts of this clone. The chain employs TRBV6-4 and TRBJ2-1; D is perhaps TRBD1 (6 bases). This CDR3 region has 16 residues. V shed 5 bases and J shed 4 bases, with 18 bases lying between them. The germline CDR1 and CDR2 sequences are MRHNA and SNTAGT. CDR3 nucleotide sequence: TGTGCCAGCAGTCTCAACGAGGGGGAGCCTTACAATGAGCAGTTCTTC. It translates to CASSLNEGEPYNEQFF.

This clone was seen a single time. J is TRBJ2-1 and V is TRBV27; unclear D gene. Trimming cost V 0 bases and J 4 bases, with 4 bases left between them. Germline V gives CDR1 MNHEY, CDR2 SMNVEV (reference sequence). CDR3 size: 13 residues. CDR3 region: CASSLSEYNEQFF. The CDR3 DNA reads TGTGCCAGCAGTTTATCAGAGTACAATGAGCAGTTCTTC.

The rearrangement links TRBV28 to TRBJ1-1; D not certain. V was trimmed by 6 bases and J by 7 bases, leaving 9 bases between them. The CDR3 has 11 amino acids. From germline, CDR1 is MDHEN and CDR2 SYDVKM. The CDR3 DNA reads TGTGCCAGCAGCCATCAAGGTGAAGCTTTCTTT. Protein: CASSHQGEAFF.

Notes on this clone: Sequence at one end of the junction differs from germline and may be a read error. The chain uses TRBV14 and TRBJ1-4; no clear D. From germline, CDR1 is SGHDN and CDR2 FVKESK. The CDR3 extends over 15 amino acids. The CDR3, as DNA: TGTGCCAGCGGCCAAGGAGGGTTTACGAATGAAAAACTGTTTTTT. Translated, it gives CASGQGGFTNEKLFF.

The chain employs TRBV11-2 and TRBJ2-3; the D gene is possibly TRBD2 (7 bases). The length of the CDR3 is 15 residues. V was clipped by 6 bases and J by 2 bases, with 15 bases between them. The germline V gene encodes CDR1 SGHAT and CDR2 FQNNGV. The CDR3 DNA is TGTGCCAGCAGGGTCTTTGGGGGGGCCACAGATACGCAGTATTTT. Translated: CASRVFGGATDTQYF.

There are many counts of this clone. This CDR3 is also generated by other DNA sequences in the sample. CDR3 nucleotides: TGCGCCAGCAGCTTGGCTCCAGCGCAGAACACTGAAGCTTTCTTT. Translated, it gives CASSLAPAQNTEAFF. This chain uses TRBV5-1 with TRBJ1-1; D gene ambiguous. Per the germline V gene, CDR1 is SGHRS and CDR2 is YFSETQ. Trimming stripped 0 bases from V and 1 base from J, with 10 bases between. The CDR3 is 15 amino acids.

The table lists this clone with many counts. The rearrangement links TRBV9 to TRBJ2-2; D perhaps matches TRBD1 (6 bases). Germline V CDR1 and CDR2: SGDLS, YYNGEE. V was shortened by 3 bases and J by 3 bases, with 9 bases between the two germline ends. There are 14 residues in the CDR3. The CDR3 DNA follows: TGTGCCAGCAGCGAGGGACAACACACCGGGGAGCTGTTTTTT. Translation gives CASSEGQHTGELFF. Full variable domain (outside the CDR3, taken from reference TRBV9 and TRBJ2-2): DSGVTQTPKHLITATGQRVTLRCSPRSGDLSVYWYQQSLDQGLQFLIQYYNGEERAKGNILERFSAQQFPDLHSELNLSSLELGDSALYFCASSEGQHTGELFFGEGSRLTVL.

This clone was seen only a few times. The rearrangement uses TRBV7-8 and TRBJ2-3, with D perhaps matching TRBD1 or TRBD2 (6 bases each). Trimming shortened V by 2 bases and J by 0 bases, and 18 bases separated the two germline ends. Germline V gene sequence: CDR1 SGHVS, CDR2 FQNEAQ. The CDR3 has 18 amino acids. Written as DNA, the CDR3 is TGTGCCAGCAGCTTAAGGGGGGTACAGGGATTGAGCACAGATACGCAGTATTTT. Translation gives CASSLRGVQGLSTDTQYF.

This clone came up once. The CDR3 loop reads CASSPLPGPPGELFF. DNA of the CDR3: TGCGCCAGCAGCCCCCTTCCGGGACCCCCCGGGGAGCTGTTTTTT. The chain has TRBV5-1 and TRBJ2-2, with D possibly called TRBD1 or TRBD2 (5 bases each). The CDR3 covers 15 residues. V shed 4 bases and J shed 6 bases, with 16 bases lying between them. Germline CDR1 SGHRS, CDR2 YFSETQ.

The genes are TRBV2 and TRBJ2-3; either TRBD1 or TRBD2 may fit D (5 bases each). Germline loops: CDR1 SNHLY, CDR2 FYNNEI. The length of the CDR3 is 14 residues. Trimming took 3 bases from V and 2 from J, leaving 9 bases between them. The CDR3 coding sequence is TGTGCCAGCAGTGATACGGGGCCCACAGATACGCAGTATTTT. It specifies CASSDTGPTDTQYF.